The 27 T cell receptor beta chains listed next were all sequenced from one sample in a study of T cells in Graves' hyperthyroidism and ophthalmopathy. The TCR beta CDR3 regions underwent amplification using RNA transcripts as the source. A first-round RT-PCR of the TCR CDR3 used the HTBI primer set. One entry per CDR3 protein results from TCRdb running MiXCR on the multiplex PCR reads. The sample shows 550,000 to 800,000 distinct CDR3 sequences, 16% of them seen only once. Sequenced material: blood. Receptors were obtained from a man aged 18 to 30 with Graves' hyperthyroidism.

This clonotype was counted between two and nine times. The V and J genes are TRBV19 and TRBJ2-5; D is undetermined. Trimming took 6 bases from V and 5 from J, leaving 13 bases between them. Germline V CDR1 and CDR2: LNHDA, SQIVND (reference sequence). The CDR3 has 13 amino acids. The CDR3 spells CASSQLIFETQYF. Written as DNA, the CDR3 is TGTGCCAGTAGCCAACTAATCTTTGAGACCCAGTACTTC.

This clonotype was seen a handful of times. This may arise from a read error, as a much more abundant clone is one base away. The chain uses TRBV27 and TRBJ2-7; D is undetermined. This CDR3 is 14 amino acids long. Trimming removed 4 bases from V and 2 bases from J, with 12 bases in between. Germline-derived CDR1 and CDR2 are MNHEY and SMNVEV (reference sequence). CDR3 nucleotides: TGTGCCAGCAGTTACAAGGGTGAACCCTACGAGCAGTACTTC. It codes for CASSYKGEPYEQYF.

This clonotype was observed at least ten times. This rearrangement joins TRBV28 to TRBJ2-7; D is uncertain. Germline V gene sequence: CDR1 MDHEN, CDR2 SYDVKM. The CDR3 runs to 13 residues. Trimming stripped 5 bases from V and 5 bases from J, with 13 bases between. The chain's CDR3 is CASSPEHIHEQYF. The CDR3 nucleotides read TGTGCCAGCAGTCCCGAACACATCCACGAGCAGTACTTC.

Only a few counts were recorded for this clonotype. The DNA for the CDR3 is TGTGCCAGCAGCTCCCGGCGGGGGGGTGGGCAGTACTTC. Its translation is CASSSRRGGGQYF. This chain joins TRBV11-2 and TRBJ2-7; TRBD2 aligns across 9 bases. V dropped 4 bases and J dropped 9; count of bases not matched to a gene: 7. CDR3 length equals 13 residues. Germline V CDR1 and CDR2: SGHAT, FQNNGV.

This clonotype was observed many times. The V call is TRBV20-1, the J call TRBJ2-7; TRBD2 aligns across 7 bases. There are 17 residues in the CDR3. V was clipped by 0 bases and J by 3 bases; unmatched bases: 14. Germline V CDR1 and CDR2: DFQATT, SNEGSKA (reference sequence). The CDR3 DNA is TGCAGTGCTAGAGATCTTCCGGGACTAAAAACCCGCTACGAGCAGTACTTC. Its protein is CSARDLPGLKTRYEQYF.

This clonotype has more than one count but fewer than ten. The gene calls are TRBV27 and TRBJ2-7, with 7 bases matching TRBD2. The CDR3 extends over 15 amino acids. Unmatched junction bases numbered 6, after V lost 1 base and J lost 3 bases. Per the germline V gene, CDR1 is MNHEY and CDR2 is SMNVEV (reference sequence). The chain's CDR3 is CASSLFSGSLYEQYF. The CDR3 DNA reads TGTGCCAGCAGTTTATTTAGCGGGTCACTCTACGAGCAGTACTTC.

The CDR3 protein is CAISGVAGSNQPQHF. CDR3 nucleotide sequence: TGTGCCATCAGTGGGGTGGCGGGGAGCAATCAGCCCCAGCATTTT. The chain recombines TRBV10-3 with TRBJ1-5; D is uncertain. CDR3 length: 15 amino acids. Germline-derived CDR1 and CDR2 are ENHRY and SYGVKD. Between the trimmed V and J ends, which lost 4 bases and 1 base, there was a span of 11 bases.

This clonotype was observed many times. The chain links TRBV28 to TRBJ2-3, with D possibly TRBD2 on 6 matching bases. V was pared by 6 bases and J by 2 bases, with 21 bases between. Germline CDR1 reads MDHEN; CDR2 reads SYDVKM. The CDR3 is made up of 17 amino acids. CDR3 protein: CASRTSVDSGYTDTQYF. CDR3 in DNA: TGTGCCAGCAGGACCTCGGTGGATAGCGGTTACACAGATACGCAGTATTTT.

This clonotype was counted a few times. The CDR3 loop reads CAISGNGMNTEAFF. The DNA of the CDR3 is TGTGCCATCAGTGGCAACGGAATGAACACTGAAGCTTTCTTT. J is TRBJ1-1 and V is TRBV10-3; D is unresolved. Germline-derived CDR1 and CDR2 are ENHRY and SYGVKD. Trimming cost V 4 bases and J 0 bases, with 9 bases left between them. The CDR3 is 14 amino acids.

This clonotype was picked up a small number of times. The chain employs TRBV28 and TRBJ2-5; unclear D gene. This CDR3 is built from 13 residues. Looked up from germline, CDR1 is MDHEN and CDR2 is SYDVKM. V shed 6 bases and J shed 5 bases, with 13 bases lying between them. DNA of the CDR3: TGTGCCAGCAGCTCCCCTTCGGTTGAGACCCAGTACTTC. Protein: CASSSPSVETQYF.

This clonotype was detected many times. The chain combines TRBV6-2 or TRBV6-3 with TRBJ2-7; possible D gene TRBD1, 6 bases. The V gene's germline CDR1 is MNHEY and CDR2 SVGEGT. Trimming pared 6 bases from V and 9 bases from J, leaving 18 bases between. CDR3 length: 13 residues. In DNA, the CDR3 is TGTGCCAGCAGAACAGGGCCCCGGAGTGGGCAGTACTTC. Translation: CASRTGPRSGQYF.

This chain links TRBV11-2 with TRBJ2-1; D is unresolved. The V gene lost 3 bases and the J gene lost 10 bases, with 13 bases spanning the gap. Germline-derived CDR1 and CDR2 are SGHAT and FQNNGV. This CDR3 is built from 13 residues. CDR3 loop: CASSFGSWVEQFF. The CDR3 bases are TGTGCCAGCAGCTTTGGGTCCTGGGTAGAGCAGTTCTTC.

The genes are TRBV29-1 and TRBJ1-2; D call uncertain. The CDR3 runs to 14 residues. Germline V gene data show CDR1 as SQVTM and CDR2 as ANQGSEA. V was cut by 4 bases and J by 0 bases, with 12 bases left in between. The CDR3 region has the DNA TGCAGCGTTGTTTTCGGCAGTTCTAACTATGGCTACACCTTC. Translation: CSVVFGSSNYGYTF.

This clonotype was picked up a small number of times. The chain employs TRBV4-1 and TRBJ2-7; a weak D match, TRBD2 (6 bases). The CDR3 totals 13 residues. Germline V gene data show CDR1 as MGHRA and CDR2 as YSYEKL. Trimming pared 2 bases from V and 9 bases from J, leaving 14 bases between. The CDR3 region is CASSQPGRGWQYF. CDR3 coding DNA: TGCGCCAGCAGCCAACCGGGCCGGGGGTGGCAGTACTTC.

This clonotype was recorded many times. The V gene is TRBV6-1, the J gene TRBJ2-2; tentative D call: TRBD1 (6 bases). Germline V lookup: CDR1 MNHNS, CDR2 SASEGT. CDR3 length: 13 residues. Trimming took 5 bases from V and 9 from J, leaving 13 bases between them. As DNA, the CDR3 is TGTGCCAGCAGTTCCACCAGGGGCAGGGAGCTGTTTTTT. Its translation is CASSSTRGRELFF.

The V and J genes are TRBV20-1 and TRBJ2-1; D might be TRBD2 (6 bases). The CDR3 contains 12 residues. V was shortened by 2 bases and J by 12 bases, with 14 bases between the two germline ends. CDR1 is DFQATT, CDR2 SNEGSKA, per germline (reference sequence). CDR3: CSARPGGLGQFF. The CDR3 DNA reads TGCAGTGCTAGACCCGGGGGACTTGGGCAGTTCTTC.

In nucleotides, the CDR3 is TGTGCCAGCAATGCTCCGGCGGGAGGGGCGGATGAGCAGTTCTTC. Its translation: CASNAPAGGADEQFF. The chain uses TRBV25-1 and TRBJ2-1; 9 positions match TRBD2. V trimming: 7 bases; J trimming: 8 bases; junction bases outside the gene matches: 12. Looked up from germline, CDR1 is MGHDK and CDR2 is SYGVNS. CDR3 length: 15 amino acids.

The rearrangement uses TRBV19 and TRBJ2-7; the D gene is possibly TRBD1 (6 bases). V lost 5 bases and J 5 bases, leaving 13 bases between the germline ends. The CDR3 covers 13 residues. CDR1 is LNHDA and CDR2 is SQIVND in the germline V gene (reference sequence). CDR3 protein: CASSSTGTDEQYF. DNA of the CDR3: TGTGCCAGTAGTTCCACAGGGACGGACGAGCAGTACTTC.

This clonotype has at least ten counts. The chain couples TRBV12-3 or TRBV12-4 to TRBJ2-7, with 10 nucleotides matching TRBD2. The CDR3 totals 21 residues. Trimming at V came to 6 bases and at J to 5 bases, leaving 28 bases not matched to a gene. The CDR3 nucleotides read TGTGCCAGCAGCCCCTCGGGTAGCGGGAGGACCCACCAAGGGCTAAAGGACGAGCAGTACTTC. This sequence encodes CASSPSGSGRTHQGLKDEQYF.

Concerning this clonotype itself: One end of the junction does not line up with germline, which may come from a read error. V usage is TRBV2 and J usage is TRBJ2-2, with 8 bases matching TRBD1. The length of the CDR3 is 17 residues. Germline CDR1 is SNHLY and CDR2 is FYNNEI. The CDR3 coding sequence is TGTGCCATCAGTGAGGTGTACAGGGGGTCGAACACCGGGGAGCTGTTTTTT. This gives the protein CAISEVYRGSNTGELFF.

This clonotype has only a few counts. The chain combines TRBV27 with TRBJ2-4; the D gene is possibly TRBD1 (6 bases). V was clipped by 4 bases and J by 10 bases, with 14 bases between them. This CDR3 has 13 amino acids. Germline V gene lookup returns CDR1 MNHEY and CDR2 SMNVEV (reference sequence). CDR3 DNA: TGTGCCAGCAGTTCGGAACAGGGTGGGATTCAGTACTTC. Its protein product is CASSSEQGGIQYF.

The V and J genes are TRBV9 and TRBJ1-1; no firm D call. V was pared by 4 bases and J by 4 bases, with 11 bases between. The CDR3 consists of 13 residues. The germline V gene encodes CDR1 SGDLS and CDR2 YYNGEE. CDR3 bases: TGTGCCAGCAGCCCCTTCCTCAGCACTGAAGCTTTCTTT. Its translation: CASSPFLSTEAFF.

Many counts were recorded for this clonotype. The rearrangement uses TRBV10-3 and TRBJ1-1; possible D gene TRBD1, 5 bases. This CDR3 is built from 14 residues. Germline V gene sequence: CDR1 ENHRY, CDR2 SYGVKD. Trimming took 7 bases from V and 2 from J, leaving 14 bases between them. The CDR3 loop is CAITELQGNTEAFF. CDR3 nucleotides: TGTGCCATCACCGAACTCCAGGGAAACACTGAAGCTTTCTTT.

The V gene is TRBV14, the J gene TRBJ1-1; 8 positions agree with TRBD1. Germline V gene data show CDR1 as SGHDN and CDR2 as FVKESK. The ends lost 8 bases at V and 1 base at J; junction bases unmatched: 3. This CDR3 is built from 13 residues. CDR3 DNA: TGTGCCAGCGAAGACAGGGGGAACACTGAAGCTTTCTTT. Amino acid sequence: CASEDRGNTEAFF.

This clonotype showed up many times. The chain recombines TRBV30 with TRBJ2-7; 7 bases align to TRBD1. The CDR3 sequence is 15 residues long. Germline V gene lookup returns CDR1 GTSNPN and CDR2 SVGIG (reference sequence). Germline trimming cut 0 bases from V and 3 bases from J; bases unmatched to any gene: 8. The CDR3 coding sequence is TGTGCCTGGAGTGTACCTCCGCAGGGGGTCTACGAGCAGTACTTC. Protein product: CAWSVPPQGVYEQYF.

This clonotype has just a few counts. The chain links TRBV15 to TRBJ2-3; TRBD2 is a possible D gene (6 bases). V lost 1 base and J 6 bases, leaving 11 bases between the germline ends. The germline gives CDR1 LNHNV, CDR2 YYDKDF (reference sequence). This CDR3 has 14 amino acids. CDR3: CATSRGRSGDTQYF. The CDR3 region has the DNA TGTGCCACCAGCAGAGGACGAAGCGGGGATACGCAGTATTTT.

This clonotype was seen only a few times. The J gene is TRBJ2-1, the V gene TRBV10-3; weak D call: TRBD2 (6 bases). The length of the CDR3 is 16 residues. CDR1 is ENHRY and CDR2 is SYGVKD in the germline V gene. With 7 bases removed from V and 0 bases from J, the gap between germline ends came to 16 bases. The CDR3 sequence: CAITKERRGSYNEQFF. DNA for the CDR3: TGTGCCATCACGAAGGAGCGGAGGGGCTCCTACAATGAGCAGTTCTTC.